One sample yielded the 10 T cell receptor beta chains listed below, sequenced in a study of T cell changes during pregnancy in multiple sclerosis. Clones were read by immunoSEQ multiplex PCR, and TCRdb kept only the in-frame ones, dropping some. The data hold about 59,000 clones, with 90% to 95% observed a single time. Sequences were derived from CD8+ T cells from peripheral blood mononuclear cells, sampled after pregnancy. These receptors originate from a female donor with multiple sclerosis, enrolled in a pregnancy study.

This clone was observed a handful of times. This CDR3 is CASSHGQGNQPQHF. In DNA form, the CDR3 reads TGTGCCAGCAGTCACGGACAGGGCAATCAGCCCCAGCATTTT. The V call is TRBV6-5, the J call TRBJ1-5; TRBD1 aligns across 7 bases. Trimming cost V 5 bases and J 2 bases; bases outside gene matches: 3. The germline V gene has CDR1 MNHEY and CDR2 SVGAGI. CDR3 size: 14 residues.

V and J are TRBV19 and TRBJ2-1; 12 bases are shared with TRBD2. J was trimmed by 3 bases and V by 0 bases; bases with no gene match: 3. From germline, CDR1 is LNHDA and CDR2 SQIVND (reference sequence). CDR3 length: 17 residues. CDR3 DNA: TGTGCCAGTAGTATAGACTGGACTAGCGGGGTCTACAATGAGCAGTTCTTC. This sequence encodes CASSIDWTSGVYNEQFF.

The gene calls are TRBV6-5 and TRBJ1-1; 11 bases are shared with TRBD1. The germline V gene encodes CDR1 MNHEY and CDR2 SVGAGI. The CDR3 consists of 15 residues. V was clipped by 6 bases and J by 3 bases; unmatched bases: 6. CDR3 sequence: CASRSGQGADTEAFF. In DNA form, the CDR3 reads TGTGCCAGCAGGAGCGGACAGGGGGCGGACACTGAAGCTTTCTTT.

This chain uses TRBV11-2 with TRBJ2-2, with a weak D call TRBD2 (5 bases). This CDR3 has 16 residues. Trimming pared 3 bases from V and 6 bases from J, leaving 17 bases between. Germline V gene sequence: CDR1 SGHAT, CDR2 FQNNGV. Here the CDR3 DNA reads TGTGCCAGCAGCTTTGACCCTACGAGAGGGTCCGGGGAGCTGTTTTTT. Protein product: CASSFDPTRGSGELFF.

In nucleotides, the CDR3 is TGTGCCAGCAGCCTACCTTCTTCCGATGAGCAGTTCTTC. Protein: CASSLPSSDEQFF. V gene TRBV5-6 combines with J gene TRBJ2-1; D gene unclear. The germline V gene encodes CDR1 SGHDT and CDR2 YYEEEE. CDR3 size: 13 residues. V was trimmed by 4 bases and J by 8 bases, leaving 13 bases between them.

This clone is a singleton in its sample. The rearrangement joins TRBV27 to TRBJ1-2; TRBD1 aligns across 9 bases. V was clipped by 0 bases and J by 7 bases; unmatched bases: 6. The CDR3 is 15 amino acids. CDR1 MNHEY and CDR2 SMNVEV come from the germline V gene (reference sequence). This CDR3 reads CASSLSAGTGFGYTF. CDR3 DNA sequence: TGTGCCAGCAGTTTATCGGCCGGGACAGGGTTTGGCTACACCTTC.

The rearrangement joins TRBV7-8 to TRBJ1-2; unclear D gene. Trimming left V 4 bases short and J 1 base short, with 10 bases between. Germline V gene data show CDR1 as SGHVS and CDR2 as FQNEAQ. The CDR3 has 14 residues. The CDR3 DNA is TGTGCCAGCAGCTACTCGGGATATAACTATGGCTACACCTTC. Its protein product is CASSYSGYNYGYTF.

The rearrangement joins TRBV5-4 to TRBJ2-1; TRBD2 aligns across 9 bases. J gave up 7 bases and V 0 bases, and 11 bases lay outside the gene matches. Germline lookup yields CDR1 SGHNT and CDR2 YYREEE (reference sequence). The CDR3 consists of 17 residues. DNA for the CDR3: TGTGCCAGCAGCTTGGACGGGGCGGGAGGGCCGAGGAATGAGCAGTTCTTC. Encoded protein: CASSLDGAGGPRNEQFF.

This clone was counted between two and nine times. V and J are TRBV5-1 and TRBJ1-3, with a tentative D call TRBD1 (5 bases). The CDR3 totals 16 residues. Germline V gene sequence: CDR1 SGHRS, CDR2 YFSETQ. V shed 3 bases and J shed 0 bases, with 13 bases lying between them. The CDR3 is CASSSRDSDSGNTIYF. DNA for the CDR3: TGCGCCAGCAGCTCACGAGACAGTGACTCTGGAAACACCATATATTTT. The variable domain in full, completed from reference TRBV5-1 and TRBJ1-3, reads KAGVTQTPRYLIKTRGQQVTLSCSPISGHRSVSWYQQTPGQGLQFLFEYFSETQRNKGNFPGRFSGRQFSNSRSEMNVSTLELGDSALYLCASSSRDSDSGNTIYFGEGSWLTVV.

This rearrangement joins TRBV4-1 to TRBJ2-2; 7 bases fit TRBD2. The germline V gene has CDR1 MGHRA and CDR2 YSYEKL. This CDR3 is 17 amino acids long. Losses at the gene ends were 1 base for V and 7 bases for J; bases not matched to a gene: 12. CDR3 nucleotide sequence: TGCGCCAGCAGCCAAGGCTTTGGGGGAGGGCCCGGCGGGGAGCTGTTTTTT. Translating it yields CASSQGFGGGPGGELFF.